This section outlines one T cell receptor beta chain sequence together with its context. What it recognizes is unknown. TCR beta cDNA libraries had unique molecular identifiers. T cells numbering roughly 1 to 10 million yielded 450,000 to 600,000 cDNA molecules. TCRdb re-called the PCR reads with MiXCR, one entry per CDR3 protein. The repertoire holds hundreds of thousands of distinct CDR3 sequences, roughly 35% seen once, with roughly 12% in the top ten. These data are taken from a study of post-analysis software for immune sequencing data. Whole-study context: The disease courses spanned relapsing-remitting, secondary progressive and progressive-relapsing forms of multiple sclerosis.

Study-wide findings and caveats: Batch-matched samples strongly co-clustered by F measure. Relative to controls, patients with multiple sclerosis showed significantly lower normalized Chao1 diversity.

The material sequenced was blood. This TCR came from a girl aged 10 to 17 with multiple sclerosis.

CDR3 sequence (DNA): TGTGCCAGCTCCAGGGTCGGCCAGCCCCAGCATTTT. It encodes CASSRVGQPQHF. The chain is built from TRBV12-3 or TRBV12-4 and TRBJ1-5, with D perhaps TRBD1 (5 bases). The V gene lost 8 bases and the J gene lost 7 bases, with 12 bases spanning the gap. CDR3 length equals 12 residues.